This T cell receptor (beta chain) was identified during a study of T-cell reconstitution after alpha-beta-depleted transplantation in children. Study results and caveats: Several hundred graft clones that had expanded were reportedly the source of alpha-beta T cells about two months after transplant. TCRbeta diversity was high at day 60 in some patients (a result of surviving recipient T cells and thymic progenitors).

TCRbeta library preparation incorporated unique molecular identifiers. Each CDR3 protein is one row after TCRdb ran MiXCR on the PCR reads. The sample lists about 830,000 distinct CDR3 sequences, 15% to 20% occurring once. The CDR3 is 13 residues long. CDR1 is SGHRS and CDR2 is YFSETQ in the germline V gene. Trimming took 4 bases from V and 4 from J, leaving 11 bases between them. A note on this clonotype: Its cognate antigen is unknown.

This receptor was obtained from a male patient under 18 who had a stem cell transplant for acute lymphoblastic leukemia, so the T cells may come from the graft donor. The chain carries TRBV5-1 and TRBJ1-1, with a possible D match to TRBD1 (6 bases). The specimen comprised PBMCs, mostly from graft donor cells, sampled 360 days after TCRalphabeta/CD19-depleted stem cell transplant. The CDR3 DNA follows: TGCGCCAGCAGCACGCCGGGGGCCACTGAAGCTTTCTTT. Its protein product is CASSTPGATEAFF.